In its sample, the clone carrying this TCR beta chain was seen once. This sample stems from a study of blood T cell repertoires in COVID-19. Trimming pared 8 bases from V and 4 bases from J, leaving 11 bases between. The germline CDR1 and CDR2 sequences are LGHDT and YNNKEL (reference sequence). This CDR3 region has 12 residues. Original handling: Nucleated cell counts were estimated from reference gene primer amplification. TCRdb keeps only in-frame clones here, not all; method: immunoSEQ multiplex PCR. V, J and clone size derive from that table, while D and trimming were established from the DNA sequence. This table has about 120,000 clones, about four fifths appearing once.

The sample comprised peripheral blood. The rearrangement joins TRBV3-1 (or the pseudogene TRBV3-2) to TRBJ1-2; D is perhaps TRBD1 (5 bases). The clonotype comes from a man younger than 45 with COVID-19, enrolled during active disease. This CDR3 is CASGRQGYGYTF. DNA for the CDR3: TGTGCCAGCGGAAGGCAGGGCTATGGCTACACCTTC.